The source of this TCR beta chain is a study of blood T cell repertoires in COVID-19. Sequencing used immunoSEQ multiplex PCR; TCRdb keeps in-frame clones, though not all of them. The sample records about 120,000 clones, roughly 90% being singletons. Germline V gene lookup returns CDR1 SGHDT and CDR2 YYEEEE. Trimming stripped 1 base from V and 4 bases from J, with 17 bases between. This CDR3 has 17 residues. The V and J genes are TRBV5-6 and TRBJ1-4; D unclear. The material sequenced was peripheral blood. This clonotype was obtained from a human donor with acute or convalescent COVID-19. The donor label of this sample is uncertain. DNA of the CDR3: TGTGCCAGCAGCTTGTCATCCCTAAGCGGAATTAATGAAAAACTGTTTTTT. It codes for CASSLSSLSGINEKLFF.